This TCR beta chain was sequenced during a study of OX40 agonist ivuxolimab in advanced cancers. Method: immunoSEQ multiplex PCR; TCRdb's copy keeps in-frame clones and lacks some. The data show some 72,000 clones, with roughly 90% seen just once and 11% held by the top ten. Of note for this clone: This likely stems from a read error, as it lies one base from a far larger clone.

The CDR3 is made up of 13 amino acids. Germline CDR1 and CDR2: MGHDK and SYGVNS. This TCR was recovered from an adult with an advanced solid tumor such as melanoma, head and neck, liver or kidney cancer. The sample consisted of CD4+ or CD8+ T cells sorted from blood, taken in a trial of the OX40 agonist ivuxolimab. The chain combines TRBV25-1 with TRBJ2-7; D gene unclear. CDR3 amino acids: CASSETGLATLHF. The CDR3 coding sequence is TGTGCCAGCAGTGAGACCGGGCTGGCTACCCTCCACTTC.